The rows below give T cell receptor beta chains drawn from one sample of a study of blood T cell repertoires in COVID-19. The data were produced by immunoSEQ multiplex PCR, yet TCRdb's version contains in-frame clones alone and is incomplete. Of more than 200,000 clones listed, about 91% are singletons. Material for sequencing was peripheral blood. These receptors originate from a woman aged 25 to 45 with COVID-19, enrolled during active disease. The CDR3 runs from the conserved cysteine through the conserved F or W. A D gene is named only where the DNA matches it firmly. Expanded clones get a size class; other rows say once, few or many, or leave the size out.

v_call	j_call	d_call	clone_size	cdr3_aa	cdr3_nt
TRBV4-3	TRBJ1-6	TRBD1	.	CASSQDLRGQGRLSPLHF	TGCGCCAGCAGCCAAGATCTCCGGGGACAGGGACGGTTATCACCCCTCCACTTT
TRBV5-5	TRBJ2-1	TRBD1	.	CASSLGQGAYNEQFF	TGTGCCAGCAGCTTAGGCCAGGGGGCCTACAATGAGCAGTTCTTC
TRBV6-5	TRBJ2-1	TRBD1	.	CASRGQGSYNEQFF	TGTGCCAGCAGGGGACAGGGGTCTTACAATGAGCAGTTCTTC
TRBV20-1	TRBJ1-1	TRBD1	.	CSASTGGLSTEAFF	TGCAGTGCTAGTACAGGGGGATTAAGCACTGAAGCTTTCTTT
TRBV12-3/TRBV12-4	TRBJ1-3	.	.	CASSPGAGNTIYF	TGTGCCAGCAGTCCCGGGGCGGGGAACACCATATATTTT
TRBV19	TRBJ2-5	.	once	CASSILVGSQETQYF	TGTGCCAGTAGTATACTTGTAGGGAGCCAAGAGACCCAGTACTTC
TRBV12-3/TRBV12-4	TRBJ2-7	.	.	CASSFGGDYEQYF	TGTGCCAGCAGTTTCGGAGGGGACTACGAGCAGTACTTC
TRBV4-3	TRBJ2-3	TRBD2	.	CASSRTVSGGHTDTQYF	TGCGCCAGCAGCCGCACTGTTAGCGGGGGCCATACAGATACGCAGTATTTT
TRBV4-1	TRBJ2-1	TRBD2	.	CASSQDKGGFNEQFF	TGCGCCAGCAGCCAAGATAAGGGAGGGTTCAATGAGCAGTTCTTC
TRBV11-3	TRBJ2-1	TRBD2	.	CASSPTGLAGREGHEQFF	TGTGCCAGCAGCCCCACAGGACTAGCGGGCAGAGAAGGGCATGAGCAGTTCTTC
TRBV6-5	TRBJ1-2	.	.	CASSYVAGESYTF	TGTGCCAGCAGTTATGTGGCAGGGGAAAGCTACACCTTC
TRBV3-1/TRBV3-2	TRBJ1-6	.	.	CASSQARRTPIISSNSPLHF	TGTGCCAGCAGCCAAGCCCGTAGAACTCCTATCATCTCAAGCAACTCACCCCTCCACTTT
TRBV5-1	TRBJ2-1	TRBD1	.	CASSRSGTGGHEQFF	TGCGCCAGCAGCCGATCCGGGACAGGGGGCCATGAGCAGTTCTTC
TRBV11-2	TRBJ2-2	.	.	CASSQLRDTGELFF	TGTGCCAGCAGCCAACTACGTGACACCGGGGAGCTGTTTTTT
TRBV19	TRBJ2-1	.	.	CASSISVGGEQFF	TGTGCCAGTAGTATATCCGTAGGGGGTGAGCAGTTCTTC
TRBV5-4	TRBJ2-2	TRBD2	.	CASSFAGGTGELFF	TGTGCCAGCAGCTTCGCGGGGGGGACCGGGGAGCTGTTTTTT
TRBV9	TRBJ2-2	TRBD1	.	CASSVRDRGTGELFF	TGTGCCAGCAGCGTCCGGGACAGGGGCACCGGGGAGCTGTTTTTT
TRBV7-9	TRBJ2-3	.	.	CASSLSGVRTDTQYF	TGTGCCAGCAGCTTGTCAGGGGTCCGCACAGATACGCAGTATTTT
TRBV19	TRBJ2-3	TRBD2	.	CASRAGVNTDTQYF	TGTGCCAGTAGAGCGGGAGTTAACACAGATACGCAGTATTTT
TRBV18	TRBJ1-1	.	.	CASSPIDKLLNTEAFF	TGTGCCAGCTCACCCATCGACAAACTCCTGAACACTGAAGCTTTCTTT
TRBV5-1	TRBJ1-3	TRBD1	.	CASSLGQGASGNTIYF	TGCGCCAGCAGCTTGGGACAGGGGGCTTCTGGAAACACCATATATTTT
TRBV19	TRBJ1-5	TRBD1	.	CASTADRDQPQHF	TGTGCCAGTACCGCGGACAGGGATCAGCCCCAGCATTTT
TRBV5-5	TRBJ1-1	.	.	CASSLDGQNFEEAFF	TGTGCCAGCAGCTTGGATGGACAGAACTTCGAGGAAGCTTTCTTT
TRBV30	TRBJ2-1	TRBD1	.	CAWTVGQGGSYNEQFF	TGTGCCTGGACCGTCGGACAGGGGGGCTCCTACAATGAGCAGTTCTTC
TRBV6-6	TRBJ2-7	.	.	CASSYRQVTGYEQYF	TGTGCCAGCAGCTACCGACAGGTGACCGGGTACGAGCAGTACTTC
TRBV14	TRBJ2-3	.	.	CASSQGSGTDTQYF	TGTGCCAGCAGCCAAGGGTCGGGCACAGATACGCAGTATTTT
TRBV25-1	TRBJ1-2	.	once	CASSQTAAVRYTF	TGTGCCAGCAGTCAAACAGCAGCAGTACGCTACACCTTC
TRBV24-1	TRBJ1-2	TRBD1	.	CATSDPRTGVYGYTF	TGTGCCACCAGTGACCCCCGGACAGGGGTCTATGGCTACACCTTC
TRBV12-2	TRBJ1-5	.	.	CASRLPTGTQPQHF	TGTGCAAGTCGCTTACCGACAGGGACTCAGCCCCAGCATTTT
TRBV19	TRBJ2-3	.	.	CASSMMGLNTDTQYF	TGTGCCAGTTCAATGATGGGGCTGAACACAGATACGCAGTATTTT
TRBV24-1	TRBJ2-1	TRBD1	.	CATSDTGQGTYNEQFF	TGTGCCACCAGTGATACAGGACAGGGGACGTACAATGAGCAGTTCTTC
TRBV9	TRBJ2-3	TRBD2	.	CASDSSGRAPDTQYF	TGTGCCAGCGACTCTAGCGGGAGGGCCCCAGATACGCAGTATTTT
TRBV7-8	TRBJ2-1	.	.	CASSRDTDEQFF	TGTGCCAGCAGCCGGGACACGGATGAGCAGTTCTTC
TRBV7-9	TRBJ2-3	TRBD1	few	CASSLGDREIDTQYF	TGTGCCAGCAGCTTAGGGGACAGGGAGATAGATACGCAGTATTTT
TRBV5-1	TRBJ2-3	TRBD1	.	CASSSRQGQVTDTQYF	TGCGCCAGCAGCTCACGACAGGGGCAAGTCACAGATACGCAGTATTTT
TRBV7-8	TRBJ2-5	TRBD2	.	CASSLFLTSGQETQYF	TGTGCCAGCAGCTTATTCTTGACTAGCGGGCAAGAGACCCAGTACTTC
TRBV10-3	TRBJ2-1	TRBD2	.	CATLGLLAGGNEQFF	TGTGCCACCCTCGGGCTACTAGCGGGAGGTAATGAGCAGTTCTTC
TRBV27	TRBJ2-1	TRBD2	few	CASSPGLAAYNEQFF	TGTGCCAGCAGTCCGGGACTAGCGGCCTACAATGAGCAGTTCTTC
TRBV9	TRBJ2-1	.	.	CASSVVEAGYNEQFF	TGTGCCAGCAGCGTAGTGGAGGCCGGGTACAATGAGCAGTTCTTC
TRBV10-3	TRBJ2-5	TRBD2	.	CATSGGETQYF	TGTGCCACCTCGGGAGGGGAGACCCAGTACTTC
TRBV7-9	TRBJ2-3	.	.	CASSLFPPATLASDTQYF	TGTGCCAGCAGCTTGTTTCCCCCCGCGACTCTAGCTTCAGATACGCAGTATTTT